Reported below is one TCR beta chain. The CDR3 has 10 residues. Trimming pared 10 bases from V and 10 bases from J, leaving 13 bases between. Germline assignment: CDR1 MDHEN and CDR2 SYDVKM. This specimen comes from a study of blood T cell repertoires in COVID-19. On the study more broadly: Sample material is recorded as cDNA or gDNA derived from T cells, B-cell-depleted T cells, or PBMCs.

Original methodology: Amplification with reference gene primers provided the estimates of nucleated cell counts. Assay used: immunoSEQ multiplex PCR; TCRdb lists only in-frame clones, some missing. V and J calls and clone size are those listed in that table; D and trimming were worked out from the DNA. The sample includes about 70,000 clones, more than 70% of them seen just once. The V and J genes are TRBV28 and TRBJ2-5; D gene unclear. The TCR comes from a human donor in a cohort sampled during active COVID-19. Input material: peripheral blood. The DNA for the CDR3 is TGTGCCACCCGCCAGGTAGACCAGTACTTC. Its protein product is CATRQVDQYF.